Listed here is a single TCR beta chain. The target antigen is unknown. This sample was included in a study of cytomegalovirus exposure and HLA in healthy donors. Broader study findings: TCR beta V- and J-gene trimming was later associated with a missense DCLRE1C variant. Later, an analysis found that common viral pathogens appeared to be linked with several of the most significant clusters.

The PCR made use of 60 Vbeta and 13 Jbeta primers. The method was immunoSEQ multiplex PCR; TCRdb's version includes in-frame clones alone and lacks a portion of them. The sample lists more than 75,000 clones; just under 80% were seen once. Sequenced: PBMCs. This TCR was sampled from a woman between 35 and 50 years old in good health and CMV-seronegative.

The CDR3 here is CASSPTGGQGEQYF. The CDR3 DNA is TGTGCCAGTAGCCCCACCGGGGGGCAAGGTGAGCAGTACTTC. The chain uses TRBV19 and TRBJ2-7; perhaps TRBD2 as D (7 bases). With 6 bases removed from V and 7 bases from J, the gap between germline ends came to 19 bases. The CDR3 has 14 residues. Germline V gene sequence: CDR1 LNHDA, CDR2 SQIVND (reference sequence).